What follows are 20 T cell receptor beta chains derived from one specimen sequenced in a study of blood T cell repertoires in COVID-19. The table came from immunoSEQ multiplex PCR; TCRdb's copy has only in-frame clones and leaves some out. The profile shows fewer than 40,000 clones, approximately 89% of them singletons. Sequencing input: peripheral blood. These receptors were taken from an elderly man with acute or convalescent COVID-19.

This rearrangement joins TRBV7-9 to TRBJ2-3; D is possibly TRBD2 (6 bases). CDR1 SEHNR and CDR2 FQNEAQ come from the germline V gene (reference sequence). V shed 3 bases and J shed 6 bases, with 13 bases lying between them. This CDR3 comprises 14 residues. The CDR3 region is CASSLGGAIDTQYF. The CDR3, as DNA: TGTGCCAGCAGCTTGGGGGGAGCGATTGATACGCAGTATTTT. The full variable domain, completed using reference TRBV7-9 and TRBJ2-3, is DTGVSQNPRHKITKRGQNVTFRCDPISEHNRLYWYRQTLGQGPEFLTYFQNEAQLEKSRLLSDRFSAERPKGSFSTLEIQRTEQGDSAMYLCASSLGGAIDTQYFGPGTRLTVL.

This rearrangement joins TRBV12-3 or TRBV12-4 to TRBJ2-3; 7 bases align to TRBD2. The CDR3 is made up of 13 amino acids. V was clipped by 5 bases and J by 9 bases; unmatched bases: 8. CDR3 DNA sequence: TGTGCCAGCAGTACCCTGGGACTATCAACGCAGTATTTT. Protein sequence: CASSTLGLSTQYF.

The rearrangement uses TRBV4-2 and TRBJ2-7; the D gene is possibly TRBD1 (7 bases). The CDR3 sequence is 17 residues long. Germline CDR1 is LGHNA and CDR2 is YNFKEQ. Between the trimmed V and J ends, which lost 3 bases and 0 bases, there was a span of 18 bases. In DNA form, the CDR3 reads TGTGCCAGCAGCCAGCGGGACAGCTCAGCCACCTCCTACGAGCAGTACTTC. This gives the protein CASSQRDSSATSYEQYF.

V is TRBV7-2 and J is TRBJ1-1; tentative D call: TRBD1 (5 bases). CDR1 is SGHTA and CDR2 is FQGNSA in the germline V gene. The CDR3 is 14 amino acids. V was shortened by 5 bases and J by 2 bases, with 12 bases between the two germline ends. CDR3 nucleotides: TGTGCCAGCAGCGCCGGACACAGTAACACTGAAGCTTTCTTT. Amino acids: CASSAGHSNTEAFF.

CDR3 region: CASSIGHSSMNTEAFF. As DNA, the CDR3 is TGTGCCAGTAGTATAGGGCATAGTAGCATGAACACTGAAGCTTTCTTT. The chain employs TRBV19 and TRBJ1-1, with D uncertain. The V gene lost 1 base and the J gene lost 0 bases, with 12 bases spanning the gap. The germline gives CDR1 LNHDA, CDR2 SQIVND (reference sequence). The CDR3 contains 16 residues.

This rearrangement joins TRBV5-1 to TRBJ2-1; tentatively, D is TRBD2 (6 bases). The germline gives CDR1 SGHRS, CDR2 YFSETQ. V gave up 1 base and J gave up 5 bases, with 10 bases separating them. There are 14 residues in the CDR3. CDR3 residues: CASSLLADNNEQFF. In DNA form, the CDR3 reads TGCGCCAGCAGCTTGTTAGCGGATAACAATGAGCAGTTCTTC.

This chain links TRBV10-1 with TRBJ2-3, with a weak D call TRBD2 (6 bases). Germline V lookup: CDR1 WNHNN, CDR2 SYGVQD (reference sequence). The CDR3 has 13 residues. Between the trimmed V and J ends, which lost 5 bases and 4 bases, there was a span of 10 bases. The CDR3 DNA reads as TGCGCCAGCAGTAAAGGAGGGGCAGATACGCAGTATTTT. This sequence encodes CASSKGGADTQYF.

The rearrangement links TRBV6-6 to TRBJ1-1; D is perhaps TRBD1 (5 bases). This CDR3 spans 15 amino acids. The germline V gene has CDR1 MNHNY and CDR2 SVGAGI (reference sequence). V was pared by 0 bases and J by 6 bases, with 14 bases between. CDR3 sequence reads: CASSYSGGKGPEAFF. The CDR3 nucleotides read TGTGCCAGCAGTTACTCGGGGGGGAAAGGGCCTGAAGCTTTCTTT.

The chain links TRBV6-2 or TRBV6-3 to TRBJ2-1, with 8 bases fitting TRBD2. The junction had 6 bases not matched to a gene; V was cut back by 7 bases and J by 10 bases. This CDR3 is built from 12 residues. Germline V lookup: CDR1 MNHEY, CDR2 SVGEGT. In nucleotides, the CDR3 is TGTGCCAGCACCCCACGGGGGGGAGAGCAGTTCTTC. This codes for CASTPRGGEQFF.

The V gene is TRBV11-3, the J gene TRBJ2-3; tentatively, D is TRBD2 (6 bases). The ends were cut back, 3 bases at V and 6 bases at J, with 10 bases in the middle. Germline V gene lookup returns CDR1 SGHNT and CDR2 YENEEA. The CDR3 consists of 13 residues. Here the CDR3 DNA reads TGTGCCAGCAGCTTCTCGGCGGGGGATACGCAGTATTTT. This gives the protein CASSFSAGDTQYF. Complete variable domain (other parts from reference TRBV11-3 and TRBJ2-3): EAGVVQSPRYKIIEKKQPVAFWCNPISGHNTLYWYLQNLGQGPELLIRYENEEAVDDSQLPKDRFSAERLKGVDSTLKIQPAELGDSAVYLCASSFSAGDTQYFGPGTRLTVL.

The chain links TRBV27 to TRBJ2-1, with 8 bases matching TRBD2. Germline CDR1 MNHEY, CDR2 SMNVEV (reference sequence). V shed 5 bases and J 13 bases; nucleotides not matched to a gene: 10. The CDR3 loop spans 13 amino acids. CDR3 sequence reads: CASSLAGTRAQFF. In DNA form, the CDR3 reads TGTGCCAGCAGTCTAGCCGGGACTAGGGCCCAGTTCTTC.

This clone was observed a few times. V usage is TRBV11-2 and J usage is TRBJ1-2, with 10 bases matching TRBD1. CDR3 size: 16 residues. After removal of 4 bases from V and 5 bases from J, the junction contained 10 bases not matched to a gene. Germline V CDR1 and CDR2: SGHAT, FQNNGV. The CDR3 region has the DNA TGTGCCAGCAGCTCGTTAGACAGGGGGCAAGTATATGGCTACACCTTC. This sequence encodes CASSSLDRGQVYGYTF.

The V call is TRBV7-9, the J call TRBJ2-7; TRBD2 agrees at 8 bases. The CDR3 is made up of 15 amino acids. CDR1 is SEHNR, CDR2 FQNEAQ, per germline (reference sequence). The V and J ends lost 3 bases and 3 bases, in that order; junction bases with no gene match: 7. CDR3 sequence (DNA): TGTGCCAGCAGCTTTAGCGGGGCCTCGTTCTACGAGCAGTACTTC. As protein: CASSFSGASFYEQYF.

This chain links TRBV24-1 with TRBJ2-7; TRBD1 aligns across 8 bases. Germline CDR1 reads KGHDR; CDR2 reads SFDVKD. The CDR3 is 14 residues long. V lost 4 bases to trimming and J lost 5 bases; unmatched junction nucleotides: 6. DNA of the CDR3: TGTGCCACCAGTGACTCGGGCAGGGGGCACGAGCAGTACTTC. Its protein product is CATSDSGRGHEQYF.

V gene TRBV6-6 combines with J gene TRBJ1-1, with D uncertain. The V and J ends lost 2 bases and 3 bases respectively, with 10 bases between them. CDR3 length: 14 residues. Germline-derived CDR1 and CDR2 are MNHNY and SVGAGI (reference sequence). The CDR3 loop is CASSYRSTDTEAFF. Written as DNA, the CDR3 is TGTGCCAGCAGTTACCGCTCCACTGACACTGAAGCTTTCTTT.

J is TRBJ1-2 and V is TRBV5-1; D uncertain. CDR3 length equals 13 residues. The germline gives CDR1 SGHRS, CDR2 YFSETQ. The V and J ends lost 4 bases and 4 bases respectively, with 11 bases between them. CDR3 protein: CASSGLTGYGYTF. Here the CDR3 DNA reads TGCGCCAGCAGCGGTCTGACTGGCTATGGCTACACCTTC.

This clone was seen once. J is TRBJ2-7 and V is TRBV6-5, with 7 nucleotides matching TRBD1. Germline V lookup: CDR1 MNHEY, CDR2 SVGAGI. Unmatched junction bases numbered 10, after V lost 2 bases and J lost 6 bases. The CDR3 totals 15 residues. This chain's CDR3 is CASSYLRTGSGEQYF. The CDR3, as DNA: TGTGCCAGCAGTTACCTCCGGACAGGCTCCGGCGAGCAGTACTTC.

This clone was recorded once. The gene calls are TRBV27 and TRBJ2-7; 7 bases are a match to TRBD2. CDR1 MNHEY and CDR2 SMNVEV come from the germline V gene (reference sequence). This CDR3 contains 16 residues. V lost 6 bases and J lost 2; bases outside the gene matches: 13. In DNA form, the CDR3 reads TGTGCCAGCAGCCCTCGAGCCGGGGCGGGGGCCTACGAGCAGTACTTC. Translated, it gives CASSPRAGAGAYEQYF.

The rearrangement uses TRBV19 and TRBJ2-2; 11 bases are shared with TRBD1. Germline values: CDR1 LNHDA, CDR2 SQIVND (reference sequence). V lost 5 bases, J lost 5 bases, and 16 bases stayed unmatched. This CDR3 is 19 amino acids long. The CDR3 DNA reads TGTGCCAGTAGTCCTGGAATCCCGGGACAGGGGGTATGGACCGGGGAGCTGTTTTTT. As protein: CASSPGIPGQGVWTGELFF.

The rearrangement joins TRBV5-1 to TRBJ1-3; TRBD1 is a possible D gene (5 bases). The CDR3 has 14 amino acids. The germline V gene has CDR1 SGHRS and CDR2 YFSETQ. V was pared by 0 bases and J by 2 bases, with 6 bases between. The CDR3 DNA reads as TGCGCCAGCAGCTTGGTAGGGGCTGGAAACACCATATATTTT. As protein: CASSLVGAGNTIYF. The full variable domain, in which reference TRBV5-1 and TRBJ1-3 provide the parts outside the CDR3, is KAGVTQTPRYLIKTRGQQVTLSCSPISGHRSVSWYQQTPGQGLQFLFEYFSETQRNKGNFPGRFSGRQFSNSRSEMNVSTLELGDSALYLCASSLVGAGNTIYFGEGSWLTVV.